These T cell receptor beta chains were read from a single sample in a study of long-term antiretroviral therapy in people with HIV. The method was immunoSEQ multiplex PCR; TCRdb's version includes in-frame clones alone and lacks a portion of them. This table has around 20,000 clones, 81% appearing once. This specimen consisted of unsorted PBMCs, obtained 0.1 years before starting antiretroviral therapy. The origin of the receptors is a man aged 35 to 55 with HIV. Each CDR3 is given with its conserved first and last residue. D genes are given only for firm matches. Only part of the rows carry a size: once, few, many, or a class if the clone is expanded.

CDR3nt: TGCAGCGGGGGACTAGCGGGGGGCCTGGATACGCAGTATTTT; CDR3aa: CSGGLAGGLDTQYF; abundance: .; d_gene: TRBD2; j_gene: TRBJ2-3; v_gene: TRBV29-1
CDR3nt: TGTGCCAGTAGTGCTCAGGGGTTCTATGGCTACACCTTC; CDR3aa: CASSAQGFYGYTF; abundance: .; d_gene: .; j_gene: TRBJ1-2; v_gene: TRBV19
CDR3nt: TGTGCCAGCAGCTTAGATCTCGGCGAAGGCAACACCATATATTTT; CDR3aa: CASSLDLGEGNTIYF; abundance: .; d_gene: .; j_gene: TRBJ1-3; v_gene: TRBV7-2
CDR3nt: TGCGCCAGCAGCTTGATTTCGCAGACTGGCGAGCAGTACTTC; CDR3aa: CASSLISQTGEQYF; abundance: .; d_gene: .; j_gene: TRBJ2-7; v_gene: TRBV5-1
CDR3nt: TGTGCCAGCAGCATAGCGACTAGCGGGCGAGAGACCCAGTACTTC; CDR3aa: CASSIATSGRETQYF; abundance: .; d_gene: TRBD2; j_gene: TRBJ2-5; v_gene: TRBV7-6
CDR3nt: TGTGCCAGCAGCGTAACGGGACGTTCAGATACGCAGTATTTT; CDR3aa: CASSVTGRSDTQYF; abundance: .; d_gene: .; j_gene: TRBJ2-3; v_gene: TRBV9
CDR3nt: TGTGCCAGCAGTTCCCCATATAAGTTTGGCACAGATACGCAGTATTTT; CDR3aa: CASSSPYKFGTDTQYF; abundance: .; d_gene: .; j_gene: TRBJ2-3; v_gene: TRBV28
CDR3nt: TGTGCCAGCAGTGCGGGGACAGTTAGCAATCAGCCCCAGCATTTT; CDR3aa: CASSAGTVSNQPQHF; abundance: .; d_gene: TRBD1; j_gene: TRBJ1-5; v_gene: TRBV6-1
CDR3nt: TGTGCCAGCAGTTTATTCGGGACAGGGACGTATGGCTACACCTTC; CDR3aa: CASSLFGTGTYGYTF; abundance: .; d_gene: TRBD1; j_gene: TRBJ1-2; v_gene: TRBV27
CDR3nt: TGCGCCAGCAGCTTGCGGGGGTCCTACGAGCAGTACTTC; CDR3aa: CASSLRGSYEQYF; abundance: .; d_gene: .; j_gene: TRBJ2-7; v_gene: TRBV5-1
CDR3nt: TGTGCCAGCTTGGGGGGGGGCAGCTACAATGAGCAGTTCTTC; CDR3aa: CASLGGGSYNEQFF; abundance: .; d_gene: .; j_gene: TRBJ2-1; v_gene: TRBV7-2
CDR3nt: TGTGCCAGCAGCTTAGAGGGGACTAGCGGGAGGTTCTACAATGAGCAGTTCTTC; CDR3aa: CASSLEGTSGRFYNEQFF; abundance: few; d_gene: TRBD2; j_gene: TRBJ2-1; v_gene: TRBV7-2
CDR3nt: TGTGCCAGCAGTTACAGGACAGGGGTAGACACAGATACGCAGTATTTT; CDR3aa: CASSYRTGVDTDTQYF; abundance: .; d_gene: TRBD1; j_gene: TRBJ2-3; v_gene: TRBV6-5
CDR3nt: TGTGCCAGCAGCTCCGCCGACAGAGATCCCTACAATGAGCAGTTCTTC; CDR3aa: CASSSADRDPYNEQFF; abundance: .; d_gene: .; j_gene: TRBJ2-1; v_gene: TRBV7-3
CDR3nt: TGTGCCATCAGTGATCAGTCCGCGTACGAGCAGTACTTC; CDR3aa: CAISDQSAYEQYF; abundance: .; d_gene: .; j_gene: TRBJ2-7; v_gene: TRBV10-3
CDR3nt: TGTGCCAGCAGTGCGAGGCAGGGGAACACCGGGGAGCTGTTTTTT; CDR3aa: CASSARQGNTGELFF; abundance: .; d_gene: .; j_gene: TRBJ2-2; v_gene: TRBV6-4
CDR3nt: TGCGCCAGCAGCCAAGTACAGGGGGATAATTCACCCCTCCACTTT; CDR3aa: CASSQVQGDNSPLHF; abundance: .; d_gene: TRBD1; j_gene: TRBJ1-6; v_gene: TRBV4-1
CDR3nt: TGTGCCAGCCGGCTGACGGATACGCAGTATTTT; CDR3aa: CASRLTDTQYF; abundance: .; d_gene: .; j_gene: TRBJ2-3; v_gene: TRBV5-4
CDR3nt: TGTGCCAGCAGCTTGGGGACGGGGGGAACTAGCGGGAGGGAGTTCTTC; CDR3aa: CASSLGTGGTSGREFF; abundance: .; d_gene: TRBD2; j_gene: TRBJ2-1; v_gene: TRBV5-4
CDR3nt: TGTGCCACCAGCAGGGCGGGACTAGCGGGACACGAGCAGTACTTC; CDR3aa: CATSRAGLAGHEQYF; abundance: .; d_gene: TRBD2; j_gene: TRBJ2-7; v_gene: TRBV15
CDR3nt: TGTGCCAGCAGCTTAGACCGGATGGCGGGGGGGCTGACAGATACGCAGTATTTT; CDR3aa: CASSLDRMAGGLTDTQYF; abundance: .; d_gene: TRBD2; j_gene: TRBJ2-3; v_gene: TRBV7-9
CDR3nt: TGTGCCAGCAGCGCCCTGGACACAGCTTCCTACGAGCAGTACTTC; CDR3aa: CASSALDTASYEQYF; abundance: .; d_gene: .; j_gene: TRBJ2-7; v_gene: TRBV9
CDR3nt: TGTGCCAGCAGTTCACCCGGGACAGCCTCCTACGAGCAGTACTTC; CDR3aa: CASSSPGTASYEQYF; abundance: once; d_gene: TRBD1; j_gene: TRBJ2-7; v_gene: TRBV11-1
CDR3nt: TGTGCCAGCAGCCGCCCCGGGACGGTACCCGGGGAGCTGTTTTTT; CDR3aa: CASSRPGTVPGELFF; abundance: once; d_gene: .; j_gene: TRBJ2-2; v_gene: TRBV11-2
CDR3nt: TGTGCCATCAGTGGCCTTCCGGGACAGGGGTACACAGATACGCAGTATTTT; CDR3aa: CAISGLPGQGYTDTQYF; abundance: once; d_gene: TRBD1; j_gene: TRBJ2-3; v_gene: TRBV10-3
CDR3nt: TGTGCCAGCAGCTTAGGGACGGAGAATGAGCAGTTCTTC; CDR3aa: CASSLGTENEQFF; abundance: .; d_gene: .; j_gene: TRBJ2-1; v_gene: TRBV7-2
CDR3nt: TGTGCCAGCAGCTTCGGGGGCAGTTATGGCTACACCTTC; CDR3aa: CASSFGGSYGYTF; abundance: .; d_gene: .; j_gene: TRBJ1-2; v_gene: TRBV7-9
CDR3nt: TGTGCCAGCAGCTCCCAGTTAGGCGTTAACACTGAAGCTTTCTTT; CDR3aa: CASSSQLGVNTEAFF; abundance: few; d_gene: .; j_gene: TRBJ1-1; v_gene: TRBV7-3
CDR3nt: TGTGCCAGTAGTGTGCAGCCCGGAGGCGGGGAGCTGTTTTTT; CDR3aa: CASSVQPGGGELFF; abundance: medium-sized; d_gene: .; j_gene: TRBJ2-2; v_gene: TRBV19
CDR3nt: TGTGCCAGCAGTCATCAGGACCTCGCTAGCACAGATACGCAGTATTTT; CDR3aa: CASSHQDLASTDTQYF; abundance: .; d_gene: .; j_gene: TRBJ2-3; v_gene: TRBV5-5
CDR3nt: TGTGCCAGCAGTTTGGGCGGGGGGATTTACAATGAGCAGTTCTTC; CDR3aa: CASSLGGGIYNEQFF; abundance: .; d_gene: TRBD2; j_gene: TRBJ2-1; v_gene: TRBV11-2
CDR3nt: TGTGCCAGTAGTATCCAGGGGCCATTTGGTGGCTACACCTTC; CDR3aa: CASSIQGPFGGYTF; abundance: .; d_gene: .; j_gene: TRBJ1-2; v_gene: TRBV19
CDR3nt: TGTGCCAGTTCGGGGGGGCAGTCCTACGAGCAGTACTTC; CDR3aa: CASSGGQSYEQYF; abundance: medium-sized; d_gene: TRBD2; j_gene: TRBJ2-7; v_gene: TRBV6-5
CDR3nt: TGTGCCAGCCACACCTTCGAGGGACAGGACGAGCAGTACTTC; CDR3aa: CASHTFEGQDEQYF; abundance: .; d_gene: TRBD1; j_gene: TRBJ2-7; v_gene: TRBV6-4
CDR3nt: TGTGCCAGTACCCACCGATCCTCCTACAATGAGCAGTTCTTC; CDR3aa: CASTHRSSYNEQFF; abundance: .; d_gene: .; j_gene: TRBJ2-1; v_gene: TRBV19
CDR3nt: TGTGCCAGCAGTTTATCCCACCAGGGGTGGGACTATGGCTACACCTTC; CDR3aa: CASSLSHQGWDYGYTF; abundance: .; d_gene: .; j_gene: TRBJ1-2; v_gene: TRBV27
CDR3nt: TGTGCCAGCAGTTTCGGGACTAGCGGTTCTTCGGATGAGCAGTTCTTC; CDR3aa: CASSFGTSGSSDEQFF; abundance: .; d_gene: TRBD2; j_gene: TRBJ2-1; v_gene: TRBV27
CDR3nt: TGTGCCAGCAGTGAGCGGACAGGGTTAACTTACGAGCAGTTCTTC; CDR3aa: CASSERTGLTYEQFF; abundance: .; d_gene: TRBD1; j_gene: TRBJ2-1; v_gene: TRBV2
CDR3nt: TGTGCCAGCAGCTTACGTGACAGGTCACTTAATGAAAAACTGTTTTTT; CDR3aa: CASSLRDRSLNEKLFF; abundance: .; d_gene: .; j_gene: TRBJ1-4; v_gene: TRBV7-6
CDR3nt: TGTGCCAGCAGCTTAGACGGCTTTGAAGGTGACGAGCAGTACTTC; CDR3aa: CASSLDGFEGDEQYF; abundance: .; d_gene: .; j_gene: TRBJ2-7; v_gene: TRBV7-2
CDR3nt: TGCGCCAGCAGCCAAGTTAAGCAGGGAGGTGGCTACACCTTC; CDR3aa: CASSQVKQGGGYTF; abundance: .; d_gene: .; j_gene: TRBJ1-2; v_gene: TRBV4-3
CDR3nt: TGTGCCAGCAGCGAGCCCGGACAGGGACCCTACGAGCAGTACTTC; CDR3aa: CASSEPGQGPYEQYF; abundance: .; d_gene: TRBD1; j_gene: TRBJ2-7; v_gene: TRBV7-6
CDR3nt: TGTGCCAGCAGTGCGGGGGCTCGATATGGCTACACCTTC; CDR3aa: CASSAGARYGYTF; abundance: few; d_gene: .; j_gene: TRBJ1-2; v_gene: TRBV6-1
CDR3nt: TGTGCCAGCAGCCCCTACGGGGGGGGCCTACCCCCGTACTTC; CDR3aa: CASSPYGGGLPPYF; abundance: once; d_gene: TRBD2; j_gene: TRBJ2-7; v_gene: TRBV9
CDR3nt: TGCGCCAGCAGCCAAGATCTAATTAGGGGAGGAAGGGTGGATACGCAGTATTTT; CDR3aa: CASSQDLIRGGRVDTQYF; abundance: .; d_gene: .; j_gene: TRBJ2-3; v_gene: TRBV4-3
CDR3nt: TGTGCCAGCAGCCGTACAGGGAATGGCTACACCTTC; CDR3aa: CASSRTGNGYTF; abundance: .; d_gene: .; j_gene: TRBJ1-2; v_gene: TRBV7-9
CDR3nt: TGTGCCAGCAGCCGTCCGGGACTAGCGGGAGGGGAGACCCAGTACTTC; CDR3aa: CASSRPGLAGGETQYF; abundance: .; d_gene: TRBD2; j_gene: TRBJ2-5; v_gene: TRBV7-9
CDR3nt: TGTGCCAGCAGCTTAGGGGGTAAGCGGGGAGACGAGCAGTACTTC; CDR3aa: CASSLGGKRGDEQYF; abundance: .; d_gene: TRBD2; j_gene: TRBJ2-7; v_gene: TRBV7-9
CDR3nt: TGTGCCAGCAGCTTACTGGGGGCCACCGGGGAGCTGTTTTTT; CDR3aa: CASSLLGATGELFF; abundance: .; d_gene: .; j_gene: TRBJ2-2; v_gene: TRBV7-8
CDR3nt: TGTGCCAGCAGTTACGATGGGGGGAGGCAGTTCTTC; CDR3aa: CASSYDGGRQFF; abundance: .; d_gene: .; j_gene: TRBJ2-1; v_gene: TRBV6-5
CDR3nt: TGTGCCAGCAGGCCCGCCTTAGGAGGGGACTCCTACGAGCAGTACTTC; CDR3aa: CASRPALGGDSYEQYF; abundance: .; d_gene: .; j_gene: TRBJ2-7; v_gene: TRBV28
CDR3nt: TGCGCCAGCAGCCCCTCGGGGGCCAACGTCCTGACTTTC; CDR3aa: CASSPSGANVLTF; abundance: .; d_gene: .; j_gene: TRBJ2-6; v_gene: TRBV5-1
CDR3nt: TGTGCCAGCAGCTCCCCGACTAGCGGGAAACCTACAGCCTACGAGCAGTACTTC; CDR3aa: CASSSPTSGKPTAYEQYF; abundance: .; d_gene: TRBD2; j_gene: TRBJ2-7; v_gene: TRBV7-9
CDR3nt: TGTGCCAGTAGGCAAGGACAGTTTGACACCGGGGAGCTGTTTTTT; CDR3aa: CASRQGQFDTGELFF; abundance: .; d_gene: .; j_gene: TRBJ2-2; v_gene: TRBV19
CDR3nt: TGTGCCAGCAGTTTATCGGGCGCCTACAATGAGCAGTTCTTC; CDR3aa: CASSLSGAYNEQFF; abundance: .; d_gene: .; j_gene: TRBJ2-1; v_gene: TRBV27
CDR3nt: TGTGCCAGCAGCCAGGGGGACAGCAACTATGGCTACACCTTC; CDR3aa: CASSQGDSNYGYTF; abundance: .; d_gene: TRBD1; j_gene: TRBJ1-2; v_gene: TRBV7-8